This T cell receptor beta chain was profiled in a study of early T cells in non-severe SARS-CoV-2 infection. Whole-study context: Unsorted whole-blood RNA was sequenced in bulk, leaving chains unpaired.

Study observations and caveats: Clonotype matching in VDJdb favored anti-spike CD8 responses and did not capture private and CD4 specificities.

This clonotype was seen a handful of times. Its target is not known. Individual cDNA molecules were tagged with unique molecular identifiers, the study reported. One entry per CDR3 protein, called by TCRdb with MiXCR from the 5' RACE reads. The sample shows about 71,000 distinct CDR3 sequences, roughly 13% of them seen only once. The source material was whole blood. The source is an adult who was a healthcare worker with PCR-confirmed SARS-CoV-2 infection or an uninfected control (not recorded which).

In DNA form, the CDR3 reads TGTGCCAGCAGCCAAGATCCCTGGAGCGGGGGGCGCCAAGAGACCCAGTACTTC. Its protein is CASSQDPWSGGRQETQYF. The rearrangement links TRBV4-2 to TRBJ2-5, with 9 positions matching TRBD2. Per germline, CDR1 LGHNA and CDR2 YNFKEQ. The CDR3 runs 18 residues. The ends lost 0 bases at V and 1 base at J; junction bases unmatched: 9.